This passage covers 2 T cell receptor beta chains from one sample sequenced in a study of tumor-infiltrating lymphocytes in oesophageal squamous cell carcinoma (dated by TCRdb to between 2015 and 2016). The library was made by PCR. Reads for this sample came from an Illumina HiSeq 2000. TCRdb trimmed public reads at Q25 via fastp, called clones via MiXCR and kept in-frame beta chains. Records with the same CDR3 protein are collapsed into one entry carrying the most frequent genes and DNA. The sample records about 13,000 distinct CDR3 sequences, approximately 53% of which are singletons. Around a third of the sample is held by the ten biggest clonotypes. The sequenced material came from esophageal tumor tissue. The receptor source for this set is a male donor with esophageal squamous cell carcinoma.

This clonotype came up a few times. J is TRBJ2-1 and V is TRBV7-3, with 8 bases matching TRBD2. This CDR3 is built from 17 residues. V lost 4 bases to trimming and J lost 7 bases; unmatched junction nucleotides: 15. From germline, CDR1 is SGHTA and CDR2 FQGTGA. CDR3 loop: CASSSGLAGAWGNEQFF. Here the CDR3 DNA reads TGTGCCAGCAGCTCAGGACTAGCCGGGGCTTGGGGGAATGAGCAGTTCTTC.

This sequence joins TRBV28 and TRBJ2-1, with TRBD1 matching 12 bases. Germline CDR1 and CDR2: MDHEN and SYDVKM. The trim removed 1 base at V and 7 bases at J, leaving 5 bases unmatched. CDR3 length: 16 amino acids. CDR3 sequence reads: CASSLFVGQGANEQFF. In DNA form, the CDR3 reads TGTGCCAGCAGTTTATTTGTGGGACAGGGGGCGAATGAGCAGTTCTTC.